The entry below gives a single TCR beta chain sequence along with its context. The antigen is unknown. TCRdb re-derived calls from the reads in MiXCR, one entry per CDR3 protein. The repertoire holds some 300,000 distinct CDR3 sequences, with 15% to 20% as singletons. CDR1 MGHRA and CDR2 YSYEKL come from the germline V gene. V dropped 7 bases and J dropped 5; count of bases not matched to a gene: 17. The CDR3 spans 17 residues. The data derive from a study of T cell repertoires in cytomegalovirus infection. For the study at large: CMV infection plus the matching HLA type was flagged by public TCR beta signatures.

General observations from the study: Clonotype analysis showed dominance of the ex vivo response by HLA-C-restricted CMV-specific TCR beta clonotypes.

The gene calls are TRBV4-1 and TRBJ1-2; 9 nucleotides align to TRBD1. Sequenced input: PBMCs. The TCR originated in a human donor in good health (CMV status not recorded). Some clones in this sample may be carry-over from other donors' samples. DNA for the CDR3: TGCGCCAGCACGCCGGTAGGGACAGGGCCCACTCGGTATGGCTACACCTTC. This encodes CASTPVGTGPTRYGYTF.